The 16 T cell receptor beta chains given below trace back to one sample, sequenced in a study of blood T cells in healthy people across ages. Through a sample-barcoded 5' primer and a J-beta primer mix, a second PCR was run for about 6 to 12 cycles. One entry per CDR3 protein results from TCRdb running MiXCR on the 5' RACE reads. This table has around 1,500,000 distinct CDR3 sequences, 25% to 30% appearing once. Material for sequencing was blood. These receptors all stem from a woman in her 30s in good health.

The gene calls are TRBV20-1 and TRBJ1-1; 7 bases match TRBD1. This CDR3 is built from 14 residues. Losses at the gene ends were 5 bases for V and 0 bases for J; bases not matched to a gene: 6. Germline loops: CDR1 DFQATT, CDR2 SNEGSKA (reference sequence). The DNA of the CDR3 is TGCAGTGCTTACAGGGGAGGAATGAACACTGAAGCTTTCTTT. It translates to CSAYRGGMNTEAFF.

The chain couples TRBV4-1 to TRBJ1-4; tentatively, D is TRBD1 (5 bases). The CDR3 consists of 15 residues. V shed 2 bases and J shed 5 bases, with 12 bases lying between them. The germline V gene has CDR1 MGHRA and CDR2 YSYEKL. CDR3 nucleotide sequence: TGCGCCAGCAGCCAAAGCCGGGACCGAAATGAAAAACTGTTTTTT. Its protein product is CASSQSRDRNEKLFF.

A remark on this clonotype: An end of the junction does not agree with germline; a read error may underlie this. V and J are TRBV14 and TRBJ1-4, with no clear D. Per germline, CDR1 SGHDN and CDR2 FVKESK. This CDR3 is built from 15 residues. Written as DNA, the CDR3 is TGTGCCAGCAGCCAAGCTACACTGGGGAATGAAAAACGGTTTTTT. Translating it yields CASSQATLGNEKRFF.

The genes are TRBV20-1 and TRBJ2-1; D is perhaps TRBD1 or TRBD2 (5 bases each). Germline V gene data show CDR1 as DFQATT and CDR2 as SNEGSKA (reference sequence). The V and J ends lost 7 bases and 5 bases respectively, with 18 bases between them. The CDR3 is 14 amino acids. CDR3 nucleotide sequence: TGCAGTGTCTATAGACTGGGACGCGACAATGAGCAGTTCTTC. Translation: CSVYRLGRDNEQFF.

This clonotype turned up a few times. This rearrangement joins TRBV2 to TRBJ1-5; D is undetermined. This CDR3 is built from 15 residues. Germline CDR1 reads SNHLY; CDR2 reads FYNNEI. V lost 5 bases to trimming and J lost 0 bases, with 11 bases between them. CDR3 sequence (DNA): TGTGCCAGCAGTATGTCTGTTTATAGCAATCAGCCCCAGCATTTT. This translates into CASSMSVYSNQPQHF.

V gene TRBV4-3 combines with J gene TRBJ2-1; no reliable D call. Germline CDR1 reads LGHNA; CDR2 reads YSLEER. The CDR3 has 13 residues. V was clipped by 0 bases and J by 15 bases, with 15 bases between them. The CDR3, as DNA: TGCGCCAGCAGCCAAGATAAAGTCGGCTGGCTGTTCTTC. Protein product: CASSQDKVGWLFF.

The gene calls are TRBV5-6 and TRBJ2-1; maybe TRBD2 (6 bases). V lost 2 bases and J 9 bases, leaving 12 bases between the germline ends. CDR1 and CDR2 from the germline V gene are SGHDT and YYEEEE. CDR3 length: 13 residues. The CDR3 sequence is CASSFGVEGEQFF. CDR3 coding DNA: TGTGCCAGCAGCTTTGGGGTGGAGGGTGAGCAGTTCTTC.

The chain couples TRBV12-5 to TRBJ2-7; D might be TRBD2 (6 bases). Germline V gene lookup returns CDR1 LGHNT and CDR2 FRNRAP. V gave up 7 bases and J gave up 7 bases, with 20 bases separating them. The CDR3 has 14 residues. CDR3 amino acids: CASEPGLGRREQYF. Here the CDR3 DNA reads TGTGCTAGTGAACCGGGACTGGGACGTCGGGAGCAGTACTTC.

The chain uses TRBV7-9 and TRBJ2-3; 7 nucleotides align to TRBD2. The length of the CDR3 is 19 residues. V trimming: 4 bases; J trimming: 0 bases; junction bases outside the gene matches: 16. The germline V gene encodes CDR1 SEHNR and CDR2 FQNEAQ (reference sequence). Written as DNA, the CDR3 is TGTGCCAGCAGCTACGGCGGGAGTATAAAGTTGAGTAGCACAGATACGCAGTATTTT. This codes for CASSYGGSIKLSSTDTQYF.

A remark on this clonotype: A clone one base away is much larger, so this may be a read error. The V and J genes are TRBV27 and TRBJ2-5; 7 bases agree with TRBD1. The V gene's germline CDR1 is MNHEY and CDR2 SMNVEV (reference sequence). CDR3 length: 16 residues. Here the CDR3 DNA reads TGTGCCGGCAGTCCCCGGGGACAGCTACAGCAAGAGACCCAGTACTTC. Translation gives CAGSPRGQLQQETQYF.

In this sample, this clonotype turned up a few times. V and J are TRBV7-2 and TRBJ2-1; D gene unclear. Trimming took off 3 bases at V and 4 bases at J, with 13 bases between the two ends. The germline V gene encodes CDR1 SGHTA and CDR2 FQGNSA. The CDR3 has 15 residues. The CDR3 sequence: CASSLEPSGYNEQFF. CDR3 sequence (DNA): TGTGCCAGCAGCTTGGAGCCTAGTGGGTACAATGAGCAGTTCTTC.

This clonotype was counted ten times or more. The rearrangement joins TRBV9 to TRBJ2-7; TRBD1 matches 8 bases. Trimming cost V 0 bases and J 6 bases; bases outside gene matches: 5. Germline V gene sequence: CDR1 SGDLS, CDR2 YYNGEE. This CDR3 comprises 14 residues. CDR3 residues: CASSVGQGAGEQYF. The CDR3 DNA reads as TGTGCCAGCAGCGTAGGTCAGGGGGCGGGCGAGCAGTACTTC.

The V and J genes are TRBV13 and TRBJ2-5; the match to TRBD2 covers 9 bases. V lost 7 bases to trimming and J lost 2 bases; unmatched junction nucleotides: 5. The CDR3 sequence is 14 residues long. Germline V CDR1 and CDR2: PRHDT, FYEKMQ (reference sequence). In DNA form, the CDR3 reads TGTGCCAGCACCTTTAGCGGGGGACAAGAGACCCAGTACTTC. Protein: CASTFSGGQETQYF.

V and J are TRBV3-1 and TRBJ2-4; D not certain. The end of the DNA is better explained by TRBJ2-5, so the J call may be wrong. Germline V CDR1 and CDR2: LGHDT, YNNKEL (reference sequence). This CDR3 comprises 13 residues. The CDR3 nucleotides read TGTGCCAGCAGCCAAGAGGTTAGCGAGACCCAGTACTTC. As protein: CASSQEVSETQYF.

This clonotype was picked up one time. This rearrangement joins TRBV5-1 to TRBJ1-2, with D perhaps TRBD1 (6 bases). V lost 4 bases, J lost 5 bases, and 33 bases lay in between. CDR3 length: 20 amino acids. The germline V gene has CDR1 SGHRS and CDR2 YFSETQ. DNA for the CDR3: TGCGCCAGCAGCCGAGGTTCTACCACAGGGAGTGGGGAACGTTTTTATGGCTACACCTTC. It specifies CASSRGSTTGSGERFYGYTF.

Comments on this clonotype: A much larger clone differs from this one at a single base, so this may be a read error. V is TRBV7-9 and J is TRBJ2-4, with 9 bases that match TRBD2. With the DNA end fitting TRBJ2-7 better, the J assignment may be wrong. The germline CDR1 and CDR2 sequences are SEHNR and FQNEAQ (reference sequence). The CDR3 spans 15 residues. This CDR3 is CASSLASGNCYEQYF. The CDR3 DNA sequence: TGTGCCAGCAGCTTGGCTAGCGGGAATTGCTACGAGCAGTACTTC.